Below, one T cell receptor beta chain is given with its context. The data are from a study of cytomegalovirus exposure and HLA in healthy donors. Vbeta (60) and Jbeta (13) primers were used in the PCR. Sequenced by immunoSEQ multiplex PCR; TCRdb stores in-frame clones only, minus some. The table lists about 97,000 clones, approximately 73% of them singletons. The germline V gene has CDR1 GTSNPN and CDR2 SVGIG (reference sequence). The CDR3 length is 13 residues. The V end lost 2 bases, the J end lost 8 bases, and 14 bases lay between the germline ends. The sequencing input was PBMCs. This TCR was sampled from a man in his forties in good health and CMV-seronegative. The rearrangement links TRBV30 to TRBJ2-3; D is possibly TRBD2 (5 bases). CDR3 residues: CAWSTEGLTTQYF. CDR3 DNA: TGTGCCTGGAGTACCGAAGGACTCACTACGCAGTATTTT.